This is a list of T cell receptor beta chains from one sample in a study of cytomegalovirus exposure and HLA in healthy donors. Assay: immunoSEQ multiplex PCR; the TCRdb copy retains only in-frame clones and omits some. Seen in this sample are around 130,000 clones; the ten most common clones hold roughly 1.6%. The sample comprised PBMCs. Receptor source: a woman in her thirties or forties in good health and CMV-seronegative. Both conserved end residues are part of each CDR3. D genes are given only for firm matches.

>NA|TRBV21-1|TRBJ2-5
TGTGCCAGCAGCAGAGGGACTAGCGGGGGACAAGAGACCCAGTACTTC
CASSRGTSGGQETQYF
>TRBD1|TRBV27|TRBJ2-7
TGTGCCAGCAGTTTATTAGGGGACAGAAAAAACAACGAGCAGTACTTC
CASSLLGDRKNNEQYF
>TRBD1|TRBV5-1|TRBJ1-1
TGCGCCAGCAGCCCGGACAGGGCACCGTACACTGAAGCTTTCTTT
CASSPDRAPYTEAFF
>NA|TRBV12-5|TRBJ1-5
TGTGCTAGTGACCCCCCCCCGGGTCTTCATCCCGTTCAGCCCCAGCATTTT
CASDPPPGLHPVQPQHF
>TRBD1|TRBV18|TRBJ1-1
TGTGCCAGCTCACTACACAGGGGGCCTTTGAACACTGAAGCTTTCTTT
CASSLHRGPLNTEAFF
>TRBD1|TRBV27|TRBJ1-2
TGTGCCAGCAGTACGACAGGGTCCTATGGCTACACCTTC
CASSTTGSYGYTF
>TRBD2|TRBV5-1|TRBJ2-5
TGCGCCAGCAGCTTGGACGATAGCGGGGTTGGGACCCAGTACTTC
CASSLDDSGVGTQYF
>NA|TRBV28|TRBJ1-6
TGTGCCAGCAGTTTAGGGTCACAGGGACGGTCACCCCTCCACTTT
CASSLGSQGRSPLHF
>NA|TRBV19|TRBJ1-1
TGTGCCAGTAGTATCCAGACTATGAACACTGAAGCTTTCTTT
CASSIQTMNTEAFF
>TRBD1|TRBV25-1|TRBJ2-7
TGTGCCAGCAGTGATACGGGACAGACCTCCTTCGAGCAGTACTTC
CASSDTGQTSFEQYF
>NA|TRBV27|TRBJ2-6
TGTGCCAGCAGAAGGGGCCCTGGGGCCAACGTCCTGACTTTC
CASRRGPGANVLTF
>NA|TRBV11-2|TRBJ2-5
TGTGCCAGCGCCCCGGGCCTAGGAGGAGAGACCCAGTACTTC
CASAPGLGGETQYF
>NA|TRBV18|TRBJ1-2
TGTGCCAGCTCACTACGACAGATAACTCCCTATGGCTACACCTTC
CASSLRQITPYGYTF
>TRBD1|TRBV14|TRBJ1-2
TGTGCCAGCAGCCACGTCGACAGGGGAAATGGCTACACCTTC
CASSHVDRGNGYTF
>NA|TRBV18|TRBJ2-2
TGTGCCAGCTCACCTCCGGGGCCCGGAGGGACCGGGGAGCTGTTTTTT
CASSPPGPGGTGELFF
>TRBD1|TRBV5-1|TRBJ2-1
TGCGCCAGCAGCTTGGCCGGGGGACAGGGTCTCCAGAGCTCCTACAATGAGCAGTTCTTC
CASSLAGGQGLQSSYNEQFF
>TRBD1|TRBV10-3|TRBJ1-1
TGTGCCATCAGTGAGTCAGACAGGGGGAACACTGAAGCTTTCTTT
CAISESDRGNTEAFF
>TRBD1|TRBV7-2|TRBJ2-3
TGTGCCAGCAGCCCGAGAGGGACAGGACCCACAGATACGCAGTATTTT
CASSPRGTGPTDTQYF
>NA|TRBV7-6|TRBJ2-3
TGTGCCAGCAGCTTAGGTCCCCAGGACACAGATACGCAGTATTTT
CASSLGPQDTDTQYF
>TRBD1|TRBV5-8|TRBJ1-1
TGTGCCAGCAGCTCCTTTGGGACAGGCGCTAAAGGCACTGAAGCTTTCTTT
CASSSFGTGAKGTEAFF
>TRBD1|TRBV5-1|TRBJ1-2
TGCGCCAGCACACCTGGGACAGCGAGAGCTAACTATGGCTACACCTTC
CASTPGTARANYGYTF
>NA|TRBV7-2|TRBJ2-7
TGTGCCAGCAGCTTAGTAGCGCAGGGGAGCGAGCAGTACTTC
CASSLVAQGSEQYF
>TRBD2|TRBV9|TRBJ2-2
TGTGCCAGCAGGAGGACTAGCGAGAACACCGGGGAGCTGTTTTTT
CASRRTSENTGELFF
>TRBD1|TRBV5-1|TRBJ2-2
TGCGCCAGCATCAACTACAGGGGGAACACCGGGGAGCTGTTTTTT
CASINYRGNTGELFF
>NA|TRBV28|TRBJ2-7
TGTGCCAGCAGTTTGTCCCCCGAGGTGAGCGAGCAGTACTTC
CASSLSPEVSEQYF
>NA|TRBV6-5|TRBJ1-1
TGTGCCAGCAGTCTTGGACAACAGAACACTGAAGCTTTCTTT
CASSLGQQNTEAFF
>TRBD1|TRBV7-8|TRBJ1-1
TGTGCCAGCAGCTATAGGACAGGGGGCTTGACGAGCACTGAAGCTTTCTTT
CASSYRTGGLTSTEAFF
>NA|TRBV5-1|TRBJ1-1
TGCGCCAGCAGCTTGGAGAATTCCACTCCTAGACTTTTT
CASSLENSTPRLF
>NA|TRBV28|TRBJ1-2
TGTGCCAGCCACTCAACGGAGGACTATGGCTACACCTTC
CASHSTEDYGYTF
>NA|TRBV6-5|TRBJ1-2
TGTGCCAGCAGTTACTCCCGGGGGGTCCTTCGGGGCTACACCTTC
CASSYSRGVLRGYTF
>TRBD2|TRBV5-4|TRBJ2-1
TGTGCCAGCAGCTTTGACAGCGGGGGAAACAATGAGCAGTTCTTC
CASSFDSGGNNEQFF
>TRBD2|TRBV7-2|TRBJ2-1
TGTGCCAGCAGCTTCGCAGCGGGAGCCTACAATGAGCAGTTCTTC
CASSFAAGAYNEQFF
>NA|TRBV7-3|TRBJ2-3
TGTGCCAGCAGCCCACGCGGGACTCCCTACACAGATACGCAGTATTTT
CASSPRGTPYTDTQYF
>TRBD2|TRBV5-4|TRBJ2-1
TGTGCCAGCAGCTCCGGACTAGCGGGACGCTCCTACAATGAGCAGTTCTTC
CASSSGLAGRSYNEQFF
>NA|TRBV10-3|TRBJ1-5
TGTGCCATCCAGGGTGCGACAGCTAATCAGCCCCAGCATTTT
CAIQGATANQPQHF
>NA|TRBV10-3|TRBJ2-1
TGTGCCATCAGTGAGACAGGGAACAACAATGAGCAGTTCTTC
CAISETGNNNEQFF
>NA|TRBV5-4|TRBJ1-1
TGTGCCAGCAGCTTTCAGGGGCTGAGCACTGAAGCTTTCTTT
CASSFQGLSTEAFF
>NA|TRBV5-1|TRBJ1-1
TGCGCCAGCAGCTTAGGGGACTTTCTTGGGACTGAAGCTTTCTTT
CASSLGDFLGTEAFF
>NA|TRBV5-5|TRBJ1-3
TGTGCCAGCAGCTGGGCCGGGGATTCCGGAAACACCATATATTTT
CASSWAGDSGNTIYF
>NA|TRBV14|TRBJ1-3
TGTGCCAGCAGCCAAGTAGGCAGGCACTCTGGAAACACCATATATTTT
CASSQVGRHSGNTIYF
>NA|TRBV7-8|TRBJ1-3
TGTGCCAGCGCCCTACGCAGGAACACCATATATTTT
CASALRRNTIYF
>NA|TRBV5-5|TRBJ1-3
TGTGCCAGCAGCTTCTATCCCGGAAACACCATATATTTT
CASSFYPGNTIYF
>TRBD1|TRBV5-1|TRBJ2-5
TGCGCCAGCAGCTTGGAGGGACAGGGAAAAGAGACCCAGTACTTC
CASSLEGQGKETQYF
>TRBD1|TRBV5-1|TRBJ1-6
TGCGCCAGCAGTTTCGGACAGGCCTCATCACCCCTCCACTTT
CASSFGQASSPLHF
>NA|TRBV5-8|TRBJ1-1
TGTGCCAGCAGCTTGGAAGCAGGGCAACCTTTCTTT
CASSLEAGQPFF
>TRBD1|TRBV7-8|TRBJ1-2
TGTGCCAGCAGTTGGACAGGGGTGTCTGTAGACTATGGCTACACCTTC
CASSWTGVSVDYGYTF
>TRBD1|TRBV29-1|TRBJ2-7
TGCAGCGTAGCTACCGGGACAGGGACGGAAGAGCAGTACTTC
CSVATGTGTEEQYF
>NA|TRBV4-2|TRBJ1-2
TGTGCCAGCAGCCAAGACCTCAGGGGAAGGGGGAGACATGGCTACACCTTC
CASSQDLRGRGRHGYTF